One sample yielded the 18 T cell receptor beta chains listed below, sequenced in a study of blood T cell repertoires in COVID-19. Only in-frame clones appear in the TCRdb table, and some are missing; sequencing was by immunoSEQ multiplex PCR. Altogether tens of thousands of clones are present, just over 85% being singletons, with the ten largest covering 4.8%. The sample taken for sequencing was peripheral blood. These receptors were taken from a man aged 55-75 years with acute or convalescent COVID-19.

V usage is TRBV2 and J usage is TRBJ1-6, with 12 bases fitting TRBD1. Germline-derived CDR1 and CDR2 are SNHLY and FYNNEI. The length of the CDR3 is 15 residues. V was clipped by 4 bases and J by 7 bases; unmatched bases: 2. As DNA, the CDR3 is TGTGCCAGCAGTGGAGGGACAGGGGGCAATTCACCCCTCCACTTT. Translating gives CASSGGTGGNSPLHF.

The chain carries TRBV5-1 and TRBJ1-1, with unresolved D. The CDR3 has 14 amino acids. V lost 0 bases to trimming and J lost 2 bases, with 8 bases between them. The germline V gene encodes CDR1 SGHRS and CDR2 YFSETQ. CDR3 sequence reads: CASSLVVSNTEAFF. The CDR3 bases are TGCGCCAGCAGCTTGGTCGTGAGTAACACTGAAGCTTTCTTT.

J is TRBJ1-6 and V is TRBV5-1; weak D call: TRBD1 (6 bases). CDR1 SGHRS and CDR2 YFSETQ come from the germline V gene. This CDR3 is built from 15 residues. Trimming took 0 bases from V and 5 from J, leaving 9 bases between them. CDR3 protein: CASSLVDSDNSPLHF. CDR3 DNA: TGCGCCAGCAGCTTGGTGGACAGCGATAATTCACCCCTCCACTTT. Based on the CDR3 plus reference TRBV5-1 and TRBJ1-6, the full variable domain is KAGVTQTPRYLIKTRGQQVTLSCSPISGHRSVSWYQQTPGQGLQFLFEYFSETQRNKGNFPGRFSGRQFSNSRSEMNVSTLELGDSALYLCASSLVDSDNSPLHFGNGTRLTVT.

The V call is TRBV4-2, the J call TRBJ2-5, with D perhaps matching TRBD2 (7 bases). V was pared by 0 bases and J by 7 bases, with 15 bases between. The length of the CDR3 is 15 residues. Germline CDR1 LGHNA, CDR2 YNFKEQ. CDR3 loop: CASSQDLRGGTTQYF. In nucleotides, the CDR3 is TGTGCCAGCAGCCAAGATTTGAGGGGGGGGACGACCCAGTACTTC.

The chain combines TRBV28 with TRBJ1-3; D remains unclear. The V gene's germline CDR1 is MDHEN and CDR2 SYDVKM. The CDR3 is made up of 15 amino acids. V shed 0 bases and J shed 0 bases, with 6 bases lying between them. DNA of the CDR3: TGTGCCAGCAGTTTATGGCGGGTCTCTGGAAACACCATATATTTT. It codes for CASSLWRVSGNTIYF.

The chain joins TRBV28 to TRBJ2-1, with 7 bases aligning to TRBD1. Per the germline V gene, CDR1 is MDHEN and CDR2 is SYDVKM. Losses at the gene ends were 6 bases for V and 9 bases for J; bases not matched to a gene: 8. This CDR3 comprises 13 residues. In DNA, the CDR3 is TGTGCCAGCAGGAAACAGGGGAGAAGTGAGCAGTTCTTC. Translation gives CASRKQGRSEQFF. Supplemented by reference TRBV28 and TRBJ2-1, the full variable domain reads DVKVTQSSRYLVKRTGEKVFLECVQDMDHENMFWYRQDPGLGLRLIYFSYDVKMKEKGDIPEGYSVSREKKERFSLILESASTNQTSMYLCASRKQGRSEQFFGPGTRLTVL.

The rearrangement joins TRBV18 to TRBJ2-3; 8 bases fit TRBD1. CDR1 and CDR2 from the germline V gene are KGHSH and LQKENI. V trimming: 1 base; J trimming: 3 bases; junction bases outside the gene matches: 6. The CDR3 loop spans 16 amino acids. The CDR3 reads CASSPLPRGRTDTQYF. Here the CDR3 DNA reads TGTGCCAGCTCACCACTTCCCAGGGGGCGTACAGATACGCAGTATTTT.

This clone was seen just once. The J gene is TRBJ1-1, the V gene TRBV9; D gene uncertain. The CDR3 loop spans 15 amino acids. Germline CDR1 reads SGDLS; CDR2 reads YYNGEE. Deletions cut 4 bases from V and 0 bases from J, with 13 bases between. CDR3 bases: TGTGCCAGCAGCCCTCAGTCGGAGATGAACACTGAAGCTTTCTTT. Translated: CASSPQSEMNTEAFF.

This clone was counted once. The CDR3 spells CASRKGRDTEAFF. The CDR3 nucleotides read TGTGCCAGTAGGAAGGGGAGGGACACTGAAGCTTTCTTT. The chain joins TRBV19 to TRBJ1-1; maybe TRBD1 (5 bases). This CDR3 has 13 residues. Trimming removed 6 bases at V and 3 bases at J, with 11 bases between. Germline V CDR1 and CDR2: LNHDA, SQIVND (reference sequence).

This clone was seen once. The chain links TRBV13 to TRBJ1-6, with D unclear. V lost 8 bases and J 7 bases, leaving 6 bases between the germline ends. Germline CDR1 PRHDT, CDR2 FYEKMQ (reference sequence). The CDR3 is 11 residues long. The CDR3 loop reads CASCRNSPLHF. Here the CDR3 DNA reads TGTGCCAGCTGCCGGAATTCACCCCTCCACTTT.

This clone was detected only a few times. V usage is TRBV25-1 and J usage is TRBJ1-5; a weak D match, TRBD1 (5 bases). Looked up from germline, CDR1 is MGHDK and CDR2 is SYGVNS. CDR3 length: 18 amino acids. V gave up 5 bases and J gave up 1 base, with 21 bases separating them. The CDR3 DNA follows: TGTGCCAGCAGTTCTGACGAACGGACAAGGCTCAGCAATCAGCCCCAGCATTTT. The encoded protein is CASSSDERTRLSNQPQHF.

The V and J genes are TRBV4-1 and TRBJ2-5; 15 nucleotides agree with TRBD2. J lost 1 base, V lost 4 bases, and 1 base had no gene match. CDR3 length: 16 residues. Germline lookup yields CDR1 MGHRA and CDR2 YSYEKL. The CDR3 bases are TGCGCCAGCAGCCGGACTAGCGGGAGGGCCCAAGAGACCCAGTACTTC. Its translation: CASSRTSGRAQETQYF.

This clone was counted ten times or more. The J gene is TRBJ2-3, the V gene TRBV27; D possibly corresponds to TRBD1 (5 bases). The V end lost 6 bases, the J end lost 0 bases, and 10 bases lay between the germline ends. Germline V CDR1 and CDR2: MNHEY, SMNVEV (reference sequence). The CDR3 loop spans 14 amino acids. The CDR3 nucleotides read TGTGCCAGCAGCCAGACAGAAAGCACAGATACGCAGTATTTT. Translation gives CASSQTESTDTQYF.

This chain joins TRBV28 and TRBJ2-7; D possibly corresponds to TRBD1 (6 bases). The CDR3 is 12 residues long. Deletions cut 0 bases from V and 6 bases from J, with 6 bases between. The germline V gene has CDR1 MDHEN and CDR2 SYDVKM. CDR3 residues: CASSLWGAEQYF. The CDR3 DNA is TGTGCCAGCAGTTTATGGGGGGCCGAGCAGTACTTC.

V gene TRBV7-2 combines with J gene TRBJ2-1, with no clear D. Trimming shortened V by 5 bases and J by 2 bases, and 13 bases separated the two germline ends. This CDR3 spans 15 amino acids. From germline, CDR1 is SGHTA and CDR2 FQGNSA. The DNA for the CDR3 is TGTGCCAGCAGCCCATGGAGTGGCGCCTACAATGAGCAGTTCTTC. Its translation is CASSPWSGAYNEQFF.

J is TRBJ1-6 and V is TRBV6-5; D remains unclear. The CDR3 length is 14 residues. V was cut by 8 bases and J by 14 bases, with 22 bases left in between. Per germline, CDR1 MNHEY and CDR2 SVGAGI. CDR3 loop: CASRTSRGGETLHF. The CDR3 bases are TGTGCCAGCCGCACATCCCGGGGAGGCGAGACCCTCCACTTT.

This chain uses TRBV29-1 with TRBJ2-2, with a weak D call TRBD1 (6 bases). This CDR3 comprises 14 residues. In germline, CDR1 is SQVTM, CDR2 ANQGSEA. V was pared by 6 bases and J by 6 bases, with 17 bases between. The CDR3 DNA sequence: TGCAGCGTCTCACAACAGGGTATGGCCGGGGAGCTGTTTTTT. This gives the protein CSVSQQGMAGELFF.

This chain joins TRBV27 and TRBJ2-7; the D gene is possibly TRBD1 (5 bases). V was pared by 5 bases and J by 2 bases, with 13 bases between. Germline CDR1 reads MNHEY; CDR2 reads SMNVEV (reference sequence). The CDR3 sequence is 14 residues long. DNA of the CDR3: TGTGCCAGCAGTCCGACAGCCCCGCCCTACGAGCAGTACTTC. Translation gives CASSPTAPPYEQYF.